One and the same sample provided the 27 T cell receptor beta chains below, sequenced in a study of PD-L1 blockade in urothelial cancer. Libraries were prepared by immunoSEQ multiplex PCR; TCRdb keeps only in-frame clonotypes and omits some of them. The sample includes about 38,000 clones, around 85% of them seen just once. Time point specified: pretreatment peripheral blood. The sequences come from PBMCs, collected around atezolizumab (anti-PD-L1) treatment. These receptors were obtained from a man older than 75 with urothelial cancer.

The chain employs TRBV5-1 and TRBJ2-5; 8 positions agree with TRBD2. Germline trimming cut 0 bases from V and 4 bases from J; bases unmatched to any gene: 5. The CDR3 length is 15 residues. The germline CDR1 and CDR2 sequences are SGHRS and YFSETQ. DNA for the CDR3: TGCGCCAGCAGCTTGGGAAGCGGGAGAGCAGAGACCCAGTACTTC. This codes for CASSLGSGRAETQYF.

The gene calls are TRBV7-2 and TRBJ1-2; D gene unclear. The ends were cut back, 5 bases at V and 1 base at J, with 8 bases in the middle. In germline, CDR1 is SGHTA, CDR2 FQGNSA. The CDR3 totals 13 residues. CDR3 residues: CASSRGYNYGYTF. The CDR3 DNA reads TGTGCCAGCAGCCGGGGTTATAACTATGGCTACACCTTC.

The table lists this clone with a few counts. This chain links TRBV7-9 with TRBJ2-7; D gene ambiguous. Trimming pared 3 bases from V and 3 bases from J, leaving 9 bases between. This CDR3 contains 13 residues. CDR1 is SEHNR, CDR2 FQNEAQ, per germline (reference sequence). CDR3 protein: CASSFQVNYEQYF. CDR3 coding DNA: TGTGCCAGCAGCTTCCAGGTGAACTACGAGCAGTACTTC.

The chain combines TRBV10-1 with TRBJ2-1, with D perhaps TRBD1 (5 bases). The germline gives CDR1 WNHNN, CDR2 SYGVQD (reference sequence). V was pared by 0 bases and J by 0 bases, with 12 bases between. The CDR3 is made up of 17 amino acids. The CDR3 loop is CASSESVGASSYNEQFF. The CDR3 nucleotides read TGCGCCAGCAGTGAGTCGGTAGGGGCCAGCTCCTACAATGAGCAGTTCTTC.

This clone occurred once. The V call is TRBV7-2, the J call TRBJ1-1; 8 positions agree with TRBD1. CDR1 is SGHTA, CDR2 FQGNSA, per germline. Trimming at V came to 4 bases and at J to 5 bases, leaving 6 bases not matched to a gene. There are 14 residues in the CDR3. CDR3 residues: CASSYDRGKTEAFF. The CDR3 bases are TGTGCCAGCAGCTACGACAGGGGAAAAACTGAAGCTTTCTTT.

The V and J genes are TRBV6-5 and TRBJ1-6; D remains ambiguous. CDR3 length: 14 amino acids. CDR1 MNHEY and CDR2 SVGAGI come from the germline V gene. V shed 7 bases and J shed 4 bases, with 11 bases lying between them. As DNA, the CDR3 is TGTGCCAGCACGCGGGGTAATTATAATTCACCCCTCCACTTT. It is translated as CASTRGNYNSPLHF.

The V call is TRBV19, the J call TRBJ2-1; TRBD2 aligns across 7 bases. In germline, CDR1 is LNHDA, CDR2 SQIVND (reference sequence). With V trimmed by 7 bases and J by 7 bases, 10 bases remained unmatched. The CDR3 length is 14 residues. Here the CDR3 DNA reads TGTGCCAGTAAGGAGAGGCTAGCGGTAAATGAGCAGTTCTTC. It specifies CASKERLAVNEQFF.

This clone was picked up one time. The CDR3 nucleotides read TGTGCCAGCAGCTCAGGACAGCTCCTAGAGACCCAGTACTTC. Protein: CASSSGQLLETQYF. This rearrangement joins TRBV7-8 to TRBJ2-5; a possible D gene is TRBD1 (6 bases). CDR3 length: 14 residues. V lost 4 bases to trimming and J lost 4 bases, with 13 bases between them. Germline-derived CDR1 and CDR2 are SGHVS and FQNEAQ.

The rearrangement links TRBV7-9 to TRBJ2-3; TRBD2 matches at 7 bases. CDR3 length: 14 residues. The germline CDR1 and CDR2 sequences are SEHNR and FQNEAQ (reference sequence). V dropped 5 bases and J dropped 5; count of bases not matched to a gene: 7. CDR3 DNA: TGTGCCAGCAGCCCCGTTTTAGCGGGAGATACGCAGTATTTT. Translated: CASSPVLAGDTQYF.

The chain combines TRBV9 with TRBJ2-1; D unresolved. CDR3 length: 16 amino acids. V dropped 0 bases and J dropped 0 bases, with 10 bases sitting between them. Germline-derived CDR1 and CDR2 are SGDLS and YYNGEE. CDR3 loop: CASSVGLTSSYNEQFF. The CDR3 DNA follows: TGTGCCAGCAGCGTAGGACTGACGAGCTCCTACAATGAGCAGTTCTTC.

The chain joins TRBV5-1 to TRBJ2-7, with 7 bases identical to TRBD1. The germline V gene encodes CDR1 SGHRS and CDR2 YFSETQ. The V segment lost 0 bases and the J segment 2 bases; nucleotides outside the gene matches: 2. This CDR3 region has 14 residues. CDR3 protein: CASSLEGQTYEQYF. CDR3 bases: TGCGCCAGCAGCTTGGAGGGACAGACCTACGAGCAGTACTTC.

The chain combines TRBV19 with TRBJ2-1, with 7 bases that match TRBD2. CDR3 length equals 14 residues. V lost 5 bases to trimming and J lost 12 bases; unmatched junction nucleotides: 13. In germline, CDR1 is LNHDA, CDR2 SQIVND (reference sequence). The CDR3 loop is CASSVGPSGSLQFF. CDR3 nucleotides: TGTGCCAGTAGTGTCGGGCCTAGCGGCAGCCTGCAGTTCTTC.

The rearrangement joins TRBV5-4 to TRBJ2-7; perhaps TRBD1 as D (5 bases). V dropped 4 bases and J dropped 3 bases, with 11 bases sitting between them. The germline V gene has CDR1 SGHNT and CDR2 YYREEE (reference sequence). The CDR3 extends over 13 amino acids. CDR3 in DNA: TGTGCCAGCAGCACAATCGACAGCTACGAGCAGTACTTC. It encodes CASSTIDSYEQYF.

This clone was seen more than once but under ten times. V and J are TRBV6-7 and TRBJ2-1, with 12 bases fitting TRBD2. TRBV6-7 belongs to the ORF category, with a function that is uncertain. Unmatched junction bases numbered 16, after V lost 5 bases and J lost 5 bases. The CDR3 is 19 residues long. The CDR3 DNA is TGTGCCAGCAGTGACCGACTAGCGGGAGAAACCCCACCCAACAATGAGCAGTTCTTC. Translated, it gives CASSDRLAGETPPNNEQFF.

This sequence joins TRBV27 and TRBJ2-5; tentatively, D is TRBD2 (5 bases). The CDR3 runs to 18 residues. Germline values: CDR1 MNHEY, CDR2 SMNVEV (reference sequence). The V gene lost 3 bases and the J gene lost 5 bases, with 25 bases spanning the gap. In DNA form, the CDR3 reads TGTGCCAGCAGTTTCACCAACTCCGAGGGTCGCATTTGGGAGACCCAGTACTTC. Amino acid sequence: CASSFTNSEGRIWETQYF.

The rearrangement links TRBV5-1 to TRBJ2-7; the match to TRBD1 covers 7 bases. This CDR3 is built from 16 residues. Germline loops: CDR1 SGHRS, CDR2 YFSETQ. Trimming cost V 0 bases and J 7 bases; bases outside gene matches: 13. The CDR3 protein is CASSLDHRTGKEEQYF. The CDR3 DNA reads TGCGCCAGCAGCTTGGACCACCGGACAGGAAAAGAGGAGCAGTACTTC. The full variable domain, with the rest looked up from reference TRBV5-1 and TRBJ2-7, is KAGVTQTPRYLIKTRGQQVTLSCSPISGHRSVSWYQQTPGQGLQFLFEYFSETQRNKGNFPGRFSGRQFSNSRSEMNVSTLELGDSALYLCASSLDHRTGKEEQYFGPGTRLTVT.

This clone has only one observation. V is TRBV19 and J is TRBJ2-1, with 7 bases matching TRBD1. This CDR3 spans 13 amino acids. Per the germline V gene, CDR1 is LNHDA and CDR2 is SQIVND (reference sequence). V shed 9 bases and J 2 bases; nucleotides not matched to a gene: 4. The CDR3 region is CAREGGPYNEQFF. In nucleotides, the CDR3 is TGTGCCAGAGAAGGGGGCCCCTACAATGAGCAGTTCTTC.

V gene TRBV13 combines with J gene TRBJ2-6; 12 bases agree with TRBD1. The germline V gene encodes CDR1 PRHDT and CDR2 FYEKMQ (reference sequence). CDR3 size: 20 residues. After removal of 5 bases from V and 0 bases from J, the junction contained 11 bases not matched to a gene. DNA of the CDR3: TGTGCCAGCAGCACTACCGGGACAGGGGGCACCTCCTCTGGGGCCAACGTCCTGACTTTC. Protein sequence: CASSTTGTGGTSSGANVLTF.

The V call is TRBV7-2, the J call TRBJ2-7; tentative D call: TRBD1 (6 bases). Trimming shortened V by 6 bases and J by 0 bases, and 15 bases separated the two germline ends. Looked up from germline, CDR1 is SGHTA and CDR2 is FQGNSA. The CDR3 covers 15 residues. CDR3 nucleotides: TGTGCCAGCAGTCTCCAGGGGACCTCCTCCTACGAGCAGTACTTC. Translated: CASSLQGTSSYEQYF.

This chain uses TRBV7-7 with TRBJ2-1, with TRBD2 matching 13 bases. The CDR3 sequence is 15 residues long. With V trimmed by 5 bases and J by 5 bases, 3 bases remained unmatched. The V gene's germline CDR1 is SSHAT and CDR2 FNYEAQ (reference sequence). The CDR3 DNA sequence: TGTGCCAGCAGCCAGGGACTAGCGGGGAACAATGAGCAGTTCTTC. This sequence encodes CASSQGLAGNNEQFF.

The chain combines TRBV7-6 with TRBJ2-1; D is perhaps TRBD2 (6 bases). This CDR3 comprises 14 residues. Germline loops: CDR1 SGHVS, CDR2 FNYEAQ. V lost 2 bases, J lost 10 bases, and 15 bases lay in between. This chain's CDR3 is CASSLSELAGEQFF. The CDR3, as DNA: TGTGCCAGCAGCTTATCTGAACTAGCAGGCGAGCAGTTCTTC.

As DNA, the CDR3 is TGTGCCAGCAGCCCCCGGACAGGCTCTGGAAACACCATATATTTT. Amino acids: CASSPRTGSGNTIYF. The rearrangement links TRBV9 to TRBJ1-3; 7 nucleotides match TRBD1. Trimming took 4 bases from V and 0 from J; bases not matched to a gene: 4. The CDR3 has 15 residues. Germline values: CDR1 SGDLS, CDR2 YYNGEE.

This chain's CDR3 is CASSLLAGKQFF. In DNA, the CDR3 is TGTGCCAGCAGTTTACTAGCGGGAAAGCAGTTCTTC. The rearrangement joins TRBV28 to TRBJ2-1; TRBD2 aligns across 9 bases. Germline V gene lookup returns CDR1 MDHEN and CDR2 SYDVKM. The CDR3 is 12 amino acids. V shed 2 bases, J shed 11 bases, and the junction held 1 base outside the gene matches.

This clone showed up just a few times. The chain uses TRBV7-2 and TRBJ2-7; no clear D gene. With 2 bases removed from V and 4 bases from J, the gap between germline ends came to 6 bases. This CDR3 is 12 amino acids long. Germline-derived CDR1 and CDR2 are SGHTA and FQGNSA. The CDR3 region has the DNA TGTGCCAGCAGCTTATCTTATTACGAGCAGTACTTC. Protein product: CASSLSYYEQYF.

This clone was seen only once. The chain has TRBV7-9 and TRBJ2-7, with 12 positions matching TRBD2. V was pared by 0 bases and J by 3 bases, with 6 bases of the junction left unmatched. The CDR3 has 17 residues. Germline-derived CDR1 and CDR2 are SEHNR and FQNEAQ (reference sequence). The CDR3 DNA reads as TGTGCCAGCAGCTTAGCGGCTAGCGGGAGGGGATACTACGAGCAGTACTTC. Translated, it gives CASSLAASGRGYYEQYF.

In this sample, this clone turned up once. The CDR3 coding sequence is TGTGCCAGTAGGCGTGCAGGGGGCGGAGGCTACACCTTC. Translating it yields CASRRAGGGGYTF. The chain uses TRBV19 and TRBJ1-2, with 8 bases identical to TRBD1. The V gene's germline CDR1 is LNHDA and CDR2 SQIVND (reference sequence). CDR3 size: 13 residues. After removal of 6 bases from V and 8 bases from J, the junction contained 8 bases not matched to a gene.

The chain carries TRBV19 and TRBJ2-7; D perhaps matches TRBD2 (6 bases). CDR3 length: 13 residues. CDR1 and CDR2 (germline): LNHDA, SQIVND (reference sequence). Trimming cost V 1 base and J 4 bases, with 8 bases left between them. CDR3 in amino acids: CASSIAGAYEQYF. The DNA of the CDR3 is TGTGCCAGTAGTATAGCGGGAGCTTACGAGCAGTACTTC.